Following are 7 T cell receptor beta chains from one sample sequenced in a study of shared clonotypes between healthy human individuals. The assay was immunoSEQ multiplex PCR, and TCRdb's table has in-frame clones only and misses some. The sample has some 530,000 clones, 70% to 80% seen once. Sequences were obtained from PBMCs. The receptors were sampled from a woman between 35 and 50 years old in good health. Some clones in this sample may be carry-over from other donors' samples.

The V and J genes are TRBV11-2 and TRBJ2-1; 13 positions match TRBD2. Unmatched junction bases numbered 3, after V lost 6 bases and J lost 4 bases. Germline values: CDR1 SGHAT, CDR2 FQNNGV. CDR3 size: 15 residues. CDR3 loop: CASRPTSGGYNEQFF. The CDR3 DNA reads as TGTGCCAGCAGGCCGACTAGCGGGGGGTACAATGAGCAGTTCTTC.

This chain joins TRBV18 and TRBJ2-2; D ambiguous. Deletions cut 2 bases from V and 3 bases from J, with 10 bases between. The CDR3 extends over 15 amino acids. The germline gives CDR1 KGHSH, CDR2 LQKENI. The CDR3 DNA reads TGTGCCAGCTCACCAGCAGGATTCGACACCGGGGAGCTGTTTTTT. Encoded protein: CASSPAGFDTGELFF. The full variable domain, its missing parts supplied by reference TRBV18 and TRBJ2-2, is NAGVMQNPRHLVRRRGQEARLRCSPMKGHSHVYWYRQLPEEGLKFMVYLQKENIIDESGMPKERFSAEFPKEGPSILRIQQVVRGDSAAYFCASSPAGFDTGELFFGEGSRLTVL.

The V call is TRBV5-1, the J call TRBJ2-1; perhaps TRBD2 as D (6 bases). The CDR3 loop spans 16 amino acids. With 3 bases removed from V and 4 bases from J, the gap between germline ends came to 17 bases. The germline V gene encodes CDR1 SGHRS and CDR2 YFSETQ. The CDR3: CASSSLLGGIYNEQFF. CDR3 in DNA: TGCGCCAGCAGCTCATTGCTTGGCGGGATTTACAATGAGCAGTTCTTC.

J is TRBJ2-7 and V is TRBV30; TRBD2 agrees at 7 bases. The germline V gene encodes CDR1 GTSNPN and CDR2 SVGIG (reference sequence). The CDR3 runs 12 residues. J lost 4 bases, V lost 2 bases, and 2 bases had no gene match. The CDR3 here is CAWSREGYEQYF. For the CDR3, the DNA is TGTGCCTGGAGTAGGGAGGGGTACGAGCAGTACTTC.

The J gene is TRBJ1-3, the V gene TRBV10-3; D is perhaps TRBD1 (5 bases). CDR1 is ENHRY and CDR2 is SYGVKD in the germline V gene. The CDR3 length is 18 residues. The V end lost 0 bases, the J end lost 3 bases, and 18 bases lay between the germline ends. CDR3 DNA sequence: TGTGCCATCAGTGAGTCGGGTTTGCAGGGTTCGTTTGGAAACACCATATATTTT. Encoded protein: CAISESGLQGSFGNTIYF.

The chain is built from TRBV20-1 and TRBJ2-1; D remains unclear. Trimming removed 8 bases from V and 1 base from J, with 6 bases in between. This CDR3 comprises 11 residues. Germline CDR1 DFQATT, CDR2 SNEGSKA (reference sequence). CDR3 in amino acids: CSHKSYNEQFF. The CDR3 DNA reads TGCAGTCATAAGTCCTACAATGAGCAGTTCTTC.

This clone was seen ten or more times. The conserved phenylalanine or tryptophan is not found at the CDR3 terminus, so this likely reflects a read error. Because the CDR3's place on the DNA is in doubt, the DNA is left out and the CDR3 is given as listed by TCRdb. V is TRBV30 and J is TRBJ2-7; TRBD2 reflects the table's D call only, with no check against the DNA. CDR1 GTSNPN and CDR2 SVGIG come from the germline V gene (reference sequence). The CDR3 region is 13 residues in length, termini included. CDR3 protein: CAWTTGRDNGLRI.